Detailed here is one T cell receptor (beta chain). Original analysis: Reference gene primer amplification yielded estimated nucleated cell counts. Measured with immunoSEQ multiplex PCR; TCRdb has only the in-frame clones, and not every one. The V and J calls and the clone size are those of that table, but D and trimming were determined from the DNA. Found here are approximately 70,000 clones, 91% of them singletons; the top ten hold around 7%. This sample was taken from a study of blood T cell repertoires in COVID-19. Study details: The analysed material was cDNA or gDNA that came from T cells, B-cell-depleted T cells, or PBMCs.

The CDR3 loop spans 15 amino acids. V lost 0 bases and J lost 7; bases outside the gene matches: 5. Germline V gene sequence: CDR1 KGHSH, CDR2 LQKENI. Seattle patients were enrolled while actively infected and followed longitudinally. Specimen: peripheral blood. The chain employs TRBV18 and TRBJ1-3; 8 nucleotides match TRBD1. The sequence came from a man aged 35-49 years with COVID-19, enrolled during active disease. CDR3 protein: CASSPPGTGRNTIYF. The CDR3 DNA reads TGTGCCAGCTCACCACCGGGGACAGGCCGGAACACCATATATTTT.